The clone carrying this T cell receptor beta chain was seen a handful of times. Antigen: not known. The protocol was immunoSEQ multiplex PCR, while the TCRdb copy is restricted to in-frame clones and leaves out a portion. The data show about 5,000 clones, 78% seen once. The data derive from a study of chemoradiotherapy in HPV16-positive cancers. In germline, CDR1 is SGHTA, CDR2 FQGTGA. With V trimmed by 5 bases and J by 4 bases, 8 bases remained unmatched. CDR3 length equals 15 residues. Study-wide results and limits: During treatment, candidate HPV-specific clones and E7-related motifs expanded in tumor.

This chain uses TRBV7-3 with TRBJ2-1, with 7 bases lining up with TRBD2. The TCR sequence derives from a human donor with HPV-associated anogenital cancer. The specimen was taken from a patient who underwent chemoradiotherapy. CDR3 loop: CASSVVGGTYNEQFF. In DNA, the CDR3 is TGTGCCAGCAGCGTAGTGGGGGGGACTTACAATGAGCAGTTCTTC.